The 18 T cell receptor beta chains below were found in one sample sequenced in a study of chemoradiotherapy in HPV16-positive cancers. Profiling relied on immunoSEQ multiplex PCR, and the TCRdb table lists in-frame clones only, not all of them. The data contain some 5,100 clones, more than 85% of them singletons. Here the sequenced sample was tumor tissue, taken from a patient who underwent chemoradiotherapy. The receptor source for this set is a human donor with HPV-associated anogenital cancer.

The rearrangement uses TRBV7-2 and TRBJ1-3; D may be TRBD1 (6 bases). The germline gives CDR1 SGHTA, CDR2 FQGNSA. The CDR3 covers 15 residues. V shed 1 base and J shed 5 bases, with 12 bases lying between them. In DNA form, the CDR3 reads TGTGCCAGCAGCTTAGACACAGGGAATCGAAACACCATATATTTT. Encoded protein: CASSLDTGNRNTIYF.

This sequence joins TRBV30 and TRBJ2-3, with 7 bases lining up with TRBD2. The CDR3 has 13 residues. V lost 5 bases to trimming and J lost 2 bases; unmatched junction nucleotides: 4. Germline CDR1 and CDR2: GTSNPN and SVGIG (reference sequence). CDR3 coding DNA: TGTGCCTGGGGGGGGGTAGTCACAGATACGCAGTATTTT. Residues: CAWGGVVTDTQYF.

The J gene is TRBJ2-2, the V gene TRBV5-1, with D possibly TRBD1 on 6 matching bases. V was pared by 6 bases and J by 2 bases, with 17 bases between. The V gene's germline CDR1 is SGHRS and CDR2 YFSETQ. The CDR3 consists of 16 residues. The CDR3: CASTAQGSVNTGELFF. Written as DNA, the CDR3 is TGCGCCAGCACCGCCCAGGGGTCCGTAAACACCGGGGAGCTGTTTTTT.

This sequence joins TRBV2 and TRBJ2-7; 10 bases agree with TRBD2. Trimming cost V 9 bases and J 8 bases; bases outside gene matches: 7. Germline lookup yields CDR1 SNHLY and CDR2 FYNNEI. CDR3 size: 12 residues. CDR3 loop: CASSAGGRKQYF. The CDR3 bases are TGTGCCAGTTCAGCGGGAGGGCGAAAGCAGTACTTC.

The V call is TRBV27, the J call TRBJ1-2, with D unresolved. The CDR3 is 12 residues long. The germline V and J ends were trimmed by 5 bases and 0 bases, with 4 bases remaining between them. CDR1 MNHEY and CDR2 SMNVEV come from the germline V gene (reference sequence). CDR3 nucleotide sequence: TGTGCCAGCAGTCCCACTAACTATGGCTACACCTTC. Amino acid sequence: CASSPTNYGYTF.

V usage is TRBV7-9 and J usage is TRBJ1-1; D is perhaps TRBD1 (5 bases). CDR3 length: 16 amino acids. The V gene lost 4 bases and the J gene lost 2 bases, with 17 bases spanning the gap. CDR1 SEHNR and CDR2 FQNEAQ come from the germline V gene (reference sequence). CDR3 sequence: CASSSLPDRHNTEAFF. As DNA, the CDR3 is TGTGCCAGCAGCTCCCTGCCCGACAGACACAACACTGAAGCTTTCTTT.

V is TRBV6-5 and J is TRBJ2-7, with D maybe TRBD1 (5 bases). The CDR3 sequence is 13 residues long. Germline values: CDR1 MNHEY, CDR2 SVGAGI. V gave up 7 bases and J gave up 1 base, with 11 bases separating them. DNA for the CDR3: TGTGCCAGCAAAGCAGGGCGATCCTACGAGCAGTACTTC. This gives the protein CASKAGRSYEQYF.

The genes are TRBV6-5 and TRBJ2-2; 7 positions match TRBD2. The J segment lost 5 bases and the V segment lost 9 bases, leaving 9 bases of the junction unmatched. From germline, CDR1 is MNHEY and CDR2 SVGAGI. The CDR3 extends over 14 amino acids. The CDR3 DNA reads TGTGCCAGTTCCCGCGGGAGTAGGACCGGGGAGCTGTTTTTT. It codes for CASSRGSRTGELFF.

V gene TRBV15 combines with J gene TRBJ1-4, with 11 bases lining up with TRBD1. Per germline, CDR1 LNHNV and CDR2 YYDKDF (reference sequence). V dropped 3 bases and J dropped 6; count of bases not matched to a gene: 3. This CDR3 spans 15 amino acids. The CDR3 sequence is CATSRRGQGDEKLFF. CDR3 nucleotides: TGTGCCACCAGCAGGCGGGGACAGGGGGATGAAAAACTGTTTTTT. Using reference TRBV15 and TRBJ1-4 for the parts outside the CDR3, the full variable domain is DAMVIQNPRYQVTQFGKPVTLSCSQTLNHNVMYWYQQKSSQAPKLLFHYYDKDFNNEADTPDNFQSRRPNTSFCFLDIRSPGLGDTAMYLCATSRRGQGDEKLFFGSGTQLSVL.

CDR3 sequence: CATRVPLGQGLYTF. The CDR3 bases are TGTGCCACCCGCGTCCCCCTCGGACAGGGGCTTTACACCTTC. This sequence joins TRBV28 and TRBJ1-2, with 9 positions matching TRBD1. The germline CDR1 and CDR2 sequences are MDHEN and SYDVKM. CDR3 length equals 14 residues. J was trimmed by 11 bases and V by 10 bases; bases with no gene match: 17.

The chain is built from TRBV2 and TRBJ2-7; TRBD1 aligns across 7 bases. The CDR3 is made up of 13 amino acids. Per the germline V gene, CDR1 is SNHLY and CDR2 is FYNNEI. V was clipped by 7 bases and J by 2 bases; unmatched bases: 5. DNA of the CDR3: TGTGCCAGCAACACAGGGGTCCCCTACGAGCAGTACTTC. Encoded protein: CASNTGVPYEQYF.

The chain recombines TRBV19 with TRBJ2-7; maybe TRBD1 (5 bases). The germline gives CDR1 LNHDA, CDR2 SQIVND (reference sequence). The CDR3 loop spans 14 amino acids. V lost 5 bases to trimming and J lost 3 bases, with 14 bases between them. CDR3 nucleotide sequence: TGTGCCAGTAGTTCCCGGACAAACAGCTACGAGCAGTACTTC. This sequence encodes CASSSRTNSYEQYF.

V gene TRBV7-2 combines with J gene TRBJ1-6; 9 nucleotides match TRBD1. This CDR3 contains 16 residues. V dropped 5 bases and J dropped 5; count of bases not matched to a gene: 7. Looked up from germline, CDR1 is SGHTA and CDR2 is FQGNSA. DNA of the CDR3: TGTGCCAGCAGCGCTAGGGGGACAGGGAATAATTCACCCCTCCACTTT. It is translated as CASSARGTGNNSPLHF.

The V and J genes are TRBV19 and TRBJ2-3, with 9 bases that match TRBD2. The J segment lost 2 bases and the V segment lost 5 bases, leaving 8 bases of the junction unmatched. The CDR3 length is 16 residues. CDR1 is LNHDA, CDR2 SQIVND, per germline (reference sequence). CDR3 coding DNA: TGTGCCAGTAGTTCCCGGACTAGCGCACTCACAGATACGCAGTATTTT. This encodes CASSSRTSALTDTQYF.

The V and J genes are TRBV19 and TRBJ2-6; 9 nucleotides line up with TRBD1. CDR1 and CDR2 (germline): LNHDA, SQIVND (reference sequence). CDR3 size: 18 residues. The V segment lost 4 bases and the J segment 0 bases; nucleotides outside the gene matches: 7. CDR3: CASSTNTGGSSGANVLTF. In DNA form, the CDR3 reads TGTGCCAGTAGTACTAATACAGGGGGCAGCTCTGGGGCCAACGTCCTGACTTTC.

The V call is TRBV5-6, the J call TRBJ2-7; D unclear. The V gene lost 4 bases and the J gene lost 0 bases, with 11 bases spanning the gap. Germline V gives CDR1 SGHDT, CDR2 YYEEEE. The CDR3 sequence is 14 residues long. The CDR3 DNA reads as TGTGCCAGCAGCCCCGTTCGGAGCTCCTACGAGCAGTACTTC. Translation gives CASSPVRSSYEQYF.

This chain links TRBV27 with TRBJ1-2, with D hard to call. The CDR3 is 14 amino acids. CDR1 MNHEY and CDR2 SMNVEV come from the germline V gene (reference sequence). The V end lost 6 bases, the J end lost 4 bases, and 15 bases lay between the germline ends. Here the CDR3 reads CASSSQTGGYGYTF. The CDR3 DNA is TGTGCCAGCAGCTCCCAGACGGGCGGCTATGGCTACACCTTC.

The chain has TRBV27 and TRBJ1-2; 9 bases agree with TRBD1. CDR1 is MNHEY and CDR2 is SMNVEV in the germline V gene (reference sequence). V shed 1 base, J shed 5 bases, and the junction held 17 bases outside the gene matches. This CDR3 spans 19 amino acids. CDR3 nucleotides: TGTGCCAGCAGTTTATATCCAATGGGCGGACAGGGGATTTCTTATGGCTACACCTTC. It specifies CASSLYPMGGQGISYGYTF.